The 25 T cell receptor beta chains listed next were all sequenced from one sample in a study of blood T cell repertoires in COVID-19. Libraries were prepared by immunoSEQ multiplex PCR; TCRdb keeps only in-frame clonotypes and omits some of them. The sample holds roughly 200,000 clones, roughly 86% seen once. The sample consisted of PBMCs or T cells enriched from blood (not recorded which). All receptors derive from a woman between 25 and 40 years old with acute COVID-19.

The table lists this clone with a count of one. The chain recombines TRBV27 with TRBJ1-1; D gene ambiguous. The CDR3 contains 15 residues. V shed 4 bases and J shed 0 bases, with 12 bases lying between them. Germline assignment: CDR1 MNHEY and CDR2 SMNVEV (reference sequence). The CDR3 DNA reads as TGTGCCAGCAGTTCCCTGGACGGGATGAACACTGAAGCTTTCTTT. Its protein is CASSSLDGMNTEAFF.

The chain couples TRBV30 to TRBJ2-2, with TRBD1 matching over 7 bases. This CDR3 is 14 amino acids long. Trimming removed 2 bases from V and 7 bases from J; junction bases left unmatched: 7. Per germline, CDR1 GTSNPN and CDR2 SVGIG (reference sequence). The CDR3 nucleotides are TGTGCCTGGAGTAAGGGTCAGGGGGTCGGGGAGCTGTTTTTT. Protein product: CAWSKGQGVGELFF. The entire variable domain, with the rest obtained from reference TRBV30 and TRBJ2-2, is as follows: SQTIHQWPATLVQPVGSPLSLECTVEGTSNPNLYWYRQAAGRGLQLLFYSVGIGQISSEVPQNLSASRPQDRQFILSSKKLLLSDSGFYLCAWSKGQGVGELFFGEGSRLTVL.

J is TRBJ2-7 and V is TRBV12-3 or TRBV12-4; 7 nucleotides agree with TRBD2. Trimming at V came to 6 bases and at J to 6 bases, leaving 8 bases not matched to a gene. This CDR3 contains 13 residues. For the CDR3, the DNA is TGTGCCAGCAGCCCCGGTTGGGGGGGCGAGCAGTACTTC. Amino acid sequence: CASSPGWGGEQYF.

CDR3 nucleotide sequence: TGTGCCAGCAGTACCCACAGGATCTCTGGAAACACCATATATTTT. Its translation is CASSTHRISGNTIYF. This chain connects TRBV6-4 to TRBJ1-3; D perhaps matches TRBD1 (5 bases). With 5 bases removed from V and 0 bases from J, the gap between germline ends came to 11 bases. There are 15 residues in the CDR3. Germline V gives CDR1 MRHNA, CDR2 SNTAGT.

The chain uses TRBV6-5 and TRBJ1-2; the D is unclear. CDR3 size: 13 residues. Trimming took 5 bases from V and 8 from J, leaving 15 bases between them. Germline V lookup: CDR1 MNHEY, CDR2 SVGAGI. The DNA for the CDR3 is TGTGCCAGCAGTCCGGGTCCAACCCAAGGCTACACCTTC. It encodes CASSPGPTQGYTF.

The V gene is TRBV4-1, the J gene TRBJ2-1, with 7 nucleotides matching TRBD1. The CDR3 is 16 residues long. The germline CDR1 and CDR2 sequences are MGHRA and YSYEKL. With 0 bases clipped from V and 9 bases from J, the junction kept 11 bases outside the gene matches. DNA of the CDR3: TGCGCCAGCAGCCAAGATCGAACAGGGGTTCACGGTGAGCAGTTCTTC. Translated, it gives CASSQDRTGVHGEQFF.

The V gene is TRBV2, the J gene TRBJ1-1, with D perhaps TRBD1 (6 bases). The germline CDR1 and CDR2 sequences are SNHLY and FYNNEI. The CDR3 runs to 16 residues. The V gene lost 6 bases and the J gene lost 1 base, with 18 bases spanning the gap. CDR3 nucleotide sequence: TGTGCCAGCAGAGCCCCCCCCGGGACACCGAACACTGAAGCTTTCTTT. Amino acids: CASRAPPGTPNTEAFF.

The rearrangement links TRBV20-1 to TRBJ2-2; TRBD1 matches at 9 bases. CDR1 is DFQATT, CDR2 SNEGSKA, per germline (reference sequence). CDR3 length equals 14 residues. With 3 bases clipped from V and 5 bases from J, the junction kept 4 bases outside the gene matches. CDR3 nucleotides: TGCAGTGCTAGTCGGGACAGGGTGACCGGGGAGCTGTTTTTT. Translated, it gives CSASRDRVTGELFF.

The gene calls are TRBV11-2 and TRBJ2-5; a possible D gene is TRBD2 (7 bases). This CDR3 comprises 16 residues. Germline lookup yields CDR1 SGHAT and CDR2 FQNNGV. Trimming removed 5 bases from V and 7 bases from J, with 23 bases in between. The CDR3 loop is CASSLVAGGAVGTQYF. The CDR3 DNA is TGTGCCAGCAGCCTCGTAGCTGGGGGGGCCGTCGGGACCCAGTACTTC.

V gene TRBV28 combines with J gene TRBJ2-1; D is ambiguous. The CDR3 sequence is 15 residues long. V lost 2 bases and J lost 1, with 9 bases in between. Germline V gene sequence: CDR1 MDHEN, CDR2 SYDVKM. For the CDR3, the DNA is TGTGCCAGCAGTTTAGGTTCTAGGTCCTACAATGAGCAGTTCTTC. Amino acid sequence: CASSLGSRSYNEQFF.

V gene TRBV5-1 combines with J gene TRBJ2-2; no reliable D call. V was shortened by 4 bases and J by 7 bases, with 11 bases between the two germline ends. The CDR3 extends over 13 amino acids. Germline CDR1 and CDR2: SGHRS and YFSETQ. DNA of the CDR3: TGCGCCAGCAGCCTCCAGCACAGCGGGGAGCTGTTTTTT. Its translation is CASSLQHSGELFF. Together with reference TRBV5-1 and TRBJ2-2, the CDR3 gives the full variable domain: KAGVTQTPRYLIKTRGQQVTLSCSPISGHRSVSWYQQTPGQGLQFLFEYFSETQRNKGNFPGRFSGRQFSNSRSEMNVSTLELGDSALYLCASSLQHSGELFFGEGSRLTVL.

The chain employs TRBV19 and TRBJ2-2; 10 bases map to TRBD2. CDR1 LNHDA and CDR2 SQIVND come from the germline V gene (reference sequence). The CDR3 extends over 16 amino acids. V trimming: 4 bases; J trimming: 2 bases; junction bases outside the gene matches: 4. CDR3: CASSRLAGANTGELFF. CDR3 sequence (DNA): TGTGCCAGTAGTAGGCTAGCGGGGGCAAACACCGGGGAGCTGTTTTTT.

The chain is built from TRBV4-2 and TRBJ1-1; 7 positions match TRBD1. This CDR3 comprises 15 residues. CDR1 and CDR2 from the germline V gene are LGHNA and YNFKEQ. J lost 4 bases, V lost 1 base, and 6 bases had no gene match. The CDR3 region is CASSQGQGESTEAFF. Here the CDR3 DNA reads TGTGCCAGCAGCCAAGGACAGGGTGAAAGCACTGAAGCTTTCTTT.

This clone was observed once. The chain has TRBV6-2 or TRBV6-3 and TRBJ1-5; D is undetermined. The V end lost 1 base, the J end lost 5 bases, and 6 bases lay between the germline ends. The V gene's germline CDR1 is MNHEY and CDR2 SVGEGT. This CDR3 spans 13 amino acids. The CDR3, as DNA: TGTGCCAGCAGTTACTTCCCGTATCAGCCCCAGCATTTT. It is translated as CASSYFPYQPQHF.

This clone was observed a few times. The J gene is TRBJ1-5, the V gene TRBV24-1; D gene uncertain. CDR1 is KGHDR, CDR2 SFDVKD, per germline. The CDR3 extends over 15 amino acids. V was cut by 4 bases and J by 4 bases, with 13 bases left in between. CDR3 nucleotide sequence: TGTGCCACCAGTGACCCGGGAGACCCAAATCAGCCCCAGCATTTT. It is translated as CATSDPGDPNQPQHF.

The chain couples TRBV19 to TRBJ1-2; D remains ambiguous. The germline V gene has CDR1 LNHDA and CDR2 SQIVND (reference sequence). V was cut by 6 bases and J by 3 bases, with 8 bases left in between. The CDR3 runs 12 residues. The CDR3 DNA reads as TGTGCCAGTAGGTCGAGGGACTATGGCTACACCTTC. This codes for CASRSRDYGYTF.

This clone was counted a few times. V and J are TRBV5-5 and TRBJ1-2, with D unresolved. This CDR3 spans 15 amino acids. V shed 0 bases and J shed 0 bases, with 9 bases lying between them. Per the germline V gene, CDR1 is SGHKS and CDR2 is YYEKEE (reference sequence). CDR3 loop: CASSLVEGANYGYTF. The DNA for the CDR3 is TGTGCCAGCAGCTTGGTTGAGGGTGCTAACTATGGCTACACCTTC.

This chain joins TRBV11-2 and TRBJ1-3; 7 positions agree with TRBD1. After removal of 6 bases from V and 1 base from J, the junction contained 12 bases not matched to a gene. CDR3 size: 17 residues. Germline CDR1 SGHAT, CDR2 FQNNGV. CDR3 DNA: TGTGCCAGCAGACGACCCGGGACAGCTGGTTCTGGAAACACCATATATTTT. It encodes CASRRPGTAGSGNTIYF.

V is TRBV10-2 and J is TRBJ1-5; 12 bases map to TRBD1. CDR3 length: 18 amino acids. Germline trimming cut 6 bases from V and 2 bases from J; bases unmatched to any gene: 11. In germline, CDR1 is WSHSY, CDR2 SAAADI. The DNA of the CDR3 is TGCGCCAGCAGAAGGGACAGGGGGCAAGGTAGCGGCAATCAGCCCCAGCATTTT. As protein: CASRRDRGQGSGNQPQHF.

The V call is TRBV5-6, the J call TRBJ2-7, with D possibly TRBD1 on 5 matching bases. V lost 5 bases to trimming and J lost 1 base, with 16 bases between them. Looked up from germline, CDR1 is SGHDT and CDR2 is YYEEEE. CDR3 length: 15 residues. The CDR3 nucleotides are TGTGCCAGCAGGAGGTGGGGCGGTAGGTCCTACGAGCAGTACTTC. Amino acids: CASRRWGGRSYEQYF.

As DNA, the CDR3 is TGTGCCACCGGAGGGGTAAATCAGCCCCAGCATTTT. Its protein product is CATGGVNQPQHF. This chain joins TRBV2 and TRBJ1-5, with D possibly matching TRBD1 (5 bases). Per germline, CDR1 SNHLY and CDR2 FYNNEI. Trimming shortened V by 10 bases and J by 4 bases, and 11 bases separated the two germline ends. The CDR3 is 12 residues long.

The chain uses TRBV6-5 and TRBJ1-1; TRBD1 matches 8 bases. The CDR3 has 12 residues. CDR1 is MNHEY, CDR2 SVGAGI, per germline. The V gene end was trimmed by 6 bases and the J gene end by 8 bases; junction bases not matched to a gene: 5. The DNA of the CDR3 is TGTGCCAGCAGCGTAGCAGGGGGCGAAGCTTTCTTT. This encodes CASSVAGGEAFF.

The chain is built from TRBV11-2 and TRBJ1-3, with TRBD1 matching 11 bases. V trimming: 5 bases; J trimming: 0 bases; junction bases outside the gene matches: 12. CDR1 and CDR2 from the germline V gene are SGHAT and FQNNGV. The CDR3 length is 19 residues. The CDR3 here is CASSQRSGQGAHSGNTIYF. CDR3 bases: TGTGCCAGCAGCCAAAGGTCAGGACAGGGGGCTCACTCTGGAAACACCATATATTTT. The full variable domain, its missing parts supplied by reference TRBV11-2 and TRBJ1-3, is EAGVAQSPRYKIIEKRQSVAFWCNPISGHATLYWYQQILGQGPKLLIQFQNNGVVDDSQLPKDRFSAERLKGVDSTLKIQPAKLEDSAVYLCASSQRSGQGAHSGNTIYFGEGSWLTVV.

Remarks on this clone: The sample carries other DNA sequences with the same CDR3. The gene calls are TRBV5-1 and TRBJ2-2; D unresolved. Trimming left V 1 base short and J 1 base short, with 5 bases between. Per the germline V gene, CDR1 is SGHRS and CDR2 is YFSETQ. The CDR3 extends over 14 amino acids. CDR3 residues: CASSLTGNTGELFF. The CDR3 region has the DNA TGCGCCAGCAGCTTGACGGGGAACACCGGGGAGCTGTTTTTT.

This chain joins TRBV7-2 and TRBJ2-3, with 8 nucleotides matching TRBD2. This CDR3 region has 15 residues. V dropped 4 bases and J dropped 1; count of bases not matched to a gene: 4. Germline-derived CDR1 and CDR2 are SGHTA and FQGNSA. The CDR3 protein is CASSSGGLGTDTQYF. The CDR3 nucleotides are TGTGCCAGCAGCTCGGGGGGGTTAGGCACAGATACGCAGTATTTT.